These 20 T cell receptor beta chains originate from one sample sequenced in a study of sequential checkpoint blockade in melanoma. Only in-frame clones appear in the TCRdb table, and some are missing; sequencing was by immunoSEQ multiplex PCR. The sample lists approximately 11,000 clones, roughly 51% seen once, with roughly a sixth in the top ten. Treatment: randomized to nivolumab then ipilimumab (arm A) or the reverse (arm B). The sample was CD8+ T cells sorted from blood (inferred from file names), taken from a patient given nivolumab and ipilimumab in sequence. These receptors came from a human donor with melanoma.

The gene calls are TRBV7-9 and TRBJ2-7; 9 nucleotides match TRBD1. This CDR3 is built from 12 residues. With 7 bases clipped from V and 3 bases from J, the junction kept 1 base outside the gene matches. Germline V lookup: CDR1 SEHNR, CDR2 FQNEAQ (reference sequence). The DNA of the CDR3 is TGTGCCAGCATGGGACAGGGCTACGAGCAGTACTTC. It is translated as CASMGQGYEQYF.

The V gene is TRBV27, the J gene TRBJ2-3; tentative D call: TRBD2 (5 bases). The CDR3 has 14 amino acids. With 10 bases removed from V and 7 bases from J, the gap between germline ends came to 21 bases. Germline V gene data show CDR1 as MNHEY and CDR2 as SMNVEV (reference sequence). CDR3 residues: CATGSGVAIHTQYF. CDR3 sequence (DNA): TGTGCCACGGGGAGTGGGGTAGCCATTCATACGCAGTATTTT.

This chain connects TRBV19 to TRBJ2-3, with D tentatively TRBD2 (6 bases). Looked up from germline, CDR1 is LNHDA and CDR2 is SQIVND (reference sequence). There are 14 residues in the CDR3. Trimming removed 10 bases from V and 1 base from J, with 15 bases in between. DNA for the CDR3: TGTGCCACCGGAGAGCGGGCGCGCACAGATACGCAGTATTTT. Amino acids: CATGERARTDTQYF.

The chain combines TRBV6-1 with TRBJ2-1, with TRBD2 identical over 8 bases. This CDR3 spans 14 amino acids. Germline V gene lookup returns CDR1 MNHNS and CDR2 SASEGT. V lost 7 bases and J lost 4; bases outside the gene matches: 6. CDR3 nucleotides: TGTGCCAGCAAGCGGGAGCTACGGTACAATGAGCAGTTCTTC. The encoded protein is CASKRELRYNEQFF.

The rearrangement uses TRBV29-1 and TRBJ2-7, with 8 bases that match TRBD1. The CDR3 runs 14 residues. Germline lookup yields CDR1 SQVTM and CDR2 ANQGSEA. After removal of 6 bases from V and 6 bases from J, the junction contained 13 bases not matched to a gene. CDR3 bases: TGCAGCGTATTCCTGGGGACAGGACTCGCCGAGCAGTACTTC. This codes for CSVFLGTGLAEQYF.

The V and J genes are TRBV13 and TRBJ2-7; 7 bases are shared with TRBD1. The CDR3 consists of 14 residues. From germline, CDR1 is PRHDT and CDR2 FYEKMQ (reference sequence). V lost 4 bases, J lost 4 bases, and 7 bases stayed unmatched. Written as DNA, the CDR3 is TGTGCCAGCAGCTCCCGGGACAGAGCTTACGAGCAGTACTTC. This encodes CASSSRDRAYEQYF.

The chain has TRBV5-1 and TRBJ2-7, with 7 bases lining up with TRBD2. CDR1 is SGHRS and CDR2 is YFSETQ in the germline V gene. This CDR3 is 14 amino acids long. Trimming cost V 0 bases and J 5 bases; bases outside gene matches: 5. The CDR3 nucleotides read TGCGCCAGCAGCTTGGGACGGGAGGTTGACGAGCAGTACTTC. Residues: CASSLGREVDEQYF. Full variable domain (remainder filled in from reference TRBV5-1 and TRBJ2-7): KAGVTQTPRYLIKTRGQQVTLSCSPISGHRSVSWYQQTPGQGLQFLFEYFSETQRNKGNFPGRFSGRQFSNSRSEMNVSTLELGDSALYLCASSLGREVDEQYFGPGTRLTVT.

J is TRBJ1-4 and V is TRBV28; a weak D match, TRBD1 (6 bases). This CDR3 is 14 amino acids long. Germline values: CDR1 MDHEN, CDR2 SYDVKM. V lost 5 bases and J lost 4, with 11 bases in between. This CDR3 reads CASSPVGGNEKLFF. In nucleotides, the CDR3 is TGTGCCAGCAGTCCCGTAGGGGGTAATGAAAAACTGTTTTTT.

The chain employs TRBV7-8 and TRBJ1-4, with TRBD1 matching over 9 bases. CDR1 SGHVS and CDR2 FQNEAQ come from the germline V gene. This CDR3 has 15 residues. The ends lost 5 bases at V and 8 bases at J; junction bases unmatched: 9. The CDR3 loop reads CASSPLQGAPEKLFF. CDR3 coding DNA: TGTGCCAGCAGCCCCTTACAGGGGGCGCCGGAAAAACTGTTTTTT.

This chain links TRBV9 with TRBJ2-7, with TRBD2 matching 8 bases. Germline V gene lookup returns CDR1 SGDLS and CDR2 YYNGEE. V trimming: 5 bases; J trimming: 7 bases; junction bases outside the gene matches: 14. This CDR3 contains 15 residues. The CDR3: CASSPGGRPLDEQYF. CDR3 in DNA: TGTGCCAGCAGTCCGGGAGGGAGGCCCTTGGATGAGCAGTACTTC.

V and J are TRBV7-8 and TRBJ1-1; D might be TRBD1 (6 bases). CDR1 is SGHVS and CDR2 is FQNEAQ in the germline V gene. The V and J ends lost 1 base and 7 bases respectively, with 25 bases between them. The CDR3 length is 18 residues. The CDR3 loop is CASSLEALAGAYSIEAFF. CDR3 nucleotide sequence: TGTGCCAGCAGCTTAGAGGCGCTTGCGGGGGCGTATAGCATTGAAGCTTTCTTT.

J is TRBJ2-7 and V is TRBV7-9; no clear D. The CDR3 consists of 14 residues. The V gene lost 3 bases and the J gene lost 0 bases, with 9 bases spanning the gap. Per the germline V gene, CDR1 is SEHNR and CDR2 is FQNEAQ (reference sequence). CDR3 residues: CASSFQVSSYEQYF. The CDR3, as DNA: TGTGCCAGCAGCTTCCAGGTTAGCTCCTACGAGCAGTACTTC.

V usage is TRBV14 and J usage is TRBJ2-3; 9 bases are a match to TRBD2. Germline V gene lookup returns CDR1 SGHDN and CDR2 FVKESK. The junction had 5 bases not matched to a gene; V was cut back by 4 bases and J by 3 bases. The CDR3 runs to 15 residues. CDR3 nucleotides: TGTGCCAGCAGCCCTGGACTAGCGAGGACAGATACGCAGTATTTT. Translated, it gives CASSPGLARTDTQYF.

The table lists this clone with a few counts. The chain carries TRBV7-9 and TRBJ1-3; unclear D gene. Germline CDR1 SEHNR, CDR2 FQNEAQ (reference sequence). With 1 base removed from V and 5 bases from J, the gap between germline ends came to 9 bases. The CDR3 covers 14 residues. Written as DNA, the CDR3 is TGTGCCAGCAGCTTAGGGGAGACGCGAAACACCATATATTTT. Translated, it gives CASSLGETRNTIYF.

The chain employs TRBV7-9 and TRBJ2-3; 9 bases line up with TRBD2. With V trimmed by 4 bases and J by 0 bases, 5 bases remained unmatched. This CDR3 is 16 amino acids long. From germline, CDR1 is SEHNR and CDR2 FQNEAQ (reference sequence). The CDR3 sequence is CASSSGTSPSTDTQYF. CDR3 in DNA: TGTGCCAGCAGCTCCGGGACTAGCCCTAGCACAGATACGCAGTATTTT.

The J gene is TRBJ2-7, the V gene TRBV4-3; 8 bases match TRBD2. The CDR3 totals 15 residues. CDR1 is LGHNA and CDR2 is YSLEER in the germline V gene. With 0 bases clipped from V and 5 bases from J, the junction kept 6 bases outside the gene matches. CDR3 loop: CASSQDTSGRNEQYF. The CDR3 DNA reads TGCGCCAGCAGCCAAGATACGAGCGGGAGAAACGAGCAGTACTTC.

V gene TRBV11-2 combines with J gene TRBJ1-2; the D gene is possibly TRBD1 (6 bases). Trimming cost V 3 bases and J 6 bases, with 14 bases left between them. CDR1 and CDR2 (germline): SGHAT, FQNNGV. The CDR3 runs 14 residues. In DNA, the CDR3 is TGTGCCAGCAGCTTGGCCACAGGGTATGATGGCTACACCTTC. Protein product: CASSLATGYDGYTF.

As for this clone: An end of the junction differs from the germline gene, which may be a read error. The sample has other DNA sequences that encode this CDR3 too. The chain uses TRBV27 and TRBJ2-3; possibly TRBD2 for D (5 bases). Germline assignment: CDR1 MNHEY and CDR2 SMNVEV (reference sequence). The CDR3 contains 13 residues. CDR3 amino acids: CASAGVTTDTQYF. CDR3 DNA sequence: TGTGCCAGCGCCGGGGTTACCACAGATACACAGTATTTT.

The rearrangement links TRBV27 to TRBJ2-1; 7 bases are shared with TRBD2. V shed 6 bases, J shed 9 bases, and the junction held 8 bases outside the gene matches. This CDR3 is built from 13 residues. Germline CDR1 MNHEY, CDR2 SMNVEV (reference sequence). The CDR3 is CASSLGGVGEQFF. The CDR3 DNA sequence: TGTGCCAGCAGCTTGGGGGGGGTTGGTGAGCAGTTCTTC.

The chain recombines TRBV4-1 with TRBJ2-7; 7 bases match TRBD1. Losses at the gene ends were 1 base for V and 6 bases for J; bases not matched to a gene: 6. This CDR3 contains 14 residues. Germline loops: CDR1 MGHRA, CDR2 YSYEKL. The CDR3 DNA reads as TGCGCCAGCAGCCAAGGCACGACAGGGAGCGAGCAGTACTTC. Amino acid sequence: CASSQGTTGSEQYF.